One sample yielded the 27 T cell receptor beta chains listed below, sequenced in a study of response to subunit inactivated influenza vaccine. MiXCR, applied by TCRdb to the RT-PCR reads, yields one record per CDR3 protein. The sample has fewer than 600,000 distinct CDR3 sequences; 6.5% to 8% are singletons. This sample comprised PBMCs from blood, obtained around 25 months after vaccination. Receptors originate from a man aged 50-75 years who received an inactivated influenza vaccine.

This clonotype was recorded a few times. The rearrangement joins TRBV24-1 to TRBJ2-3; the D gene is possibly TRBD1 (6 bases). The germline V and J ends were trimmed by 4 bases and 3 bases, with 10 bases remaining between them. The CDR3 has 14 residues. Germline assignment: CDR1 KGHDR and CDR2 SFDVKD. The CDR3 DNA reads TGTGCCACCAGTGAGGGCAGGGGAACAGATACGCAGTATTTT. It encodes CATSEGRGTDTQYF.

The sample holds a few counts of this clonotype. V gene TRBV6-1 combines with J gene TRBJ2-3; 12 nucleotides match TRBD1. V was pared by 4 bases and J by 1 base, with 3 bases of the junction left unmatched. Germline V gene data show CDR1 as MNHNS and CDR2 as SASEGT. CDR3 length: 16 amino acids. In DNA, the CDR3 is TGTGCCAGCAGTGGGGACAGGGGGCGACGCACAGATACGCAGTATTTT. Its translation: CASSGDRGRRTDTQYF.

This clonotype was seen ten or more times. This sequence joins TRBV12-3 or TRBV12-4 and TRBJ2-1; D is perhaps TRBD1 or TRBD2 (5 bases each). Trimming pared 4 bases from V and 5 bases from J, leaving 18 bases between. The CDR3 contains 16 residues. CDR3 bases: TGTGCCAGCAGTTGGGGACCCGGGACGATCGACAATGAGCAGTTCTTC. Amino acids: CASSWGPGTIDNEQFF.

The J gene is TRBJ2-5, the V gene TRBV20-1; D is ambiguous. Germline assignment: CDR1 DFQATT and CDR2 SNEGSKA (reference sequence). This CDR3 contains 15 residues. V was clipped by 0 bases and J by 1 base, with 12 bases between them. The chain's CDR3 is CSARDLRPPQETQYF. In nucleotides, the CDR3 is TGCAGTGCTAGAGATCTTAGGCCTCCCCAAGAGACCCAGTACTTC.

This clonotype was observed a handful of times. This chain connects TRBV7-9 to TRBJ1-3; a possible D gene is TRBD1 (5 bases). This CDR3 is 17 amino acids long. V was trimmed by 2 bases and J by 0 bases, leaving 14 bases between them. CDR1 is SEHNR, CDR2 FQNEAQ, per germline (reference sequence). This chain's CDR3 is CASSLPRQRTSGNTIYF. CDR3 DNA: TGTGCCAGCAGCTTACCTCGACAGAGGACCTCTGGAAACACCATATATTTT.

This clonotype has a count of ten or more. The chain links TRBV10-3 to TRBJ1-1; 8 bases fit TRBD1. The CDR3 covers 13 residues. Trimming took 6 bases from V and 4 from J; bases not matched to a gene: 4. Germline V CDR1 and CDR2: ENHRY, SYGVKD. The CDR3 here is CAISQGAGTEAFF. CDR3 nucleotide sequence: TGTGCCATCAGCCAGGGGGCCGGCACTGAAGCTTTCTTT.

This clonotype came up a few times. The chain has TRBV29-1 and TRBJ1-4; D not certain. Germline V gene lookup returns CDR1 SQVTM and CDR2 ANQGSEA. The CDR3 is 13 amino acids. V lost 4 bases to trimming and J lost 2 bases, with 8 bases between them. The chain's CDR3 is CSVVGDTNEKLFF. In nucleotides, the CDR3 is TGCAGCGTTGTCGGGGATACTAATGAAAAACTGTTTTTT.

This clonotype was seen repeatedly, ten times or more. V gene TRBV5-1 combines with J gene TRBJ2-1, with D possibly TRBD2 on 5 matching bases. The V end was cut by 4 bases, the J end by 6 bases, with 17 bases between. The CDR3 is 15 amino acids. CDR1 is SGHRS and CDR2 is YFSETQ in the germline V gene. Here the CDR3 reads CASSLGSGLSNEQFF. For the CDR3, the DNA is TGCGCCAGCAGCCTTGGCAGCGGTTTGAGCAATGAGCAGTTCTTC.

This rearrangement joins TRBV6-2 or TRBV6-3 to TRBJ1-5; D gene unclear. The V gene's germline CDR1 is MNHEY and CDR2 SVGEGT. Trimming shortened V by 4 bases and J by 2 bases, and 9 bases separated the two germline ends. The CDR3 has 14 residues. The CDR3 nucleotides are TGTGCCAGCAGTTCCCATCTCCGCAATCAGCCCCAGCATTTT. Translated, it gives CASSSHLRNQPQHF.

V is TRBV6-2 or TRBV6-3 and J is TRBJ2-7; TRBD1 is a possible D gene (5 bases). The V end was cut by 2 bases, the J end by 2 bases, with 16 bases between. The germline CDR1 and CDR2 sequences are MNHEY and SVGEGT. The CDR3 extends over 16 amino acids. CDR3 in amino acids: CASSYKGRTSTYEQYF. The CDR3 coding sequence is TGTGCCAGCAGTTACAAGGGAAGGACATCTACCTACGAGCAGTACTTC.

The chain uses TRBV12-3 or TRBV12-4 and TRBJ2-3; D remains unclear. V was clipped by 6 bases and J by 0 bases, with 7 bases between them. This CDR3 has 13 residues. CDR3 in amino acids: CASRATSTDTQYF. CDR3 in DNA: TGTGCCAGCAGGGCCACTAGCACAGATACGCAGTATTTT.

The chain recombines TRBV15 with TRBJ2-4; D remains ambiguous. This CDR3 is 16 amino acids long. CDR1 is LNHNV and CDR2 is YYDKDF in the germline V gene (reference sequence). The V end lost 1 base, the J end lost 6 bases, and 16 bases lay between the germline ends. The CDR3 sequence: CATSRVRPGLGNIQYF. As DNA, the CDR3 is TGTGCCACCAGCAGAGTTCGCCCAGGATTAGGAAACATTCAGTACTTC.

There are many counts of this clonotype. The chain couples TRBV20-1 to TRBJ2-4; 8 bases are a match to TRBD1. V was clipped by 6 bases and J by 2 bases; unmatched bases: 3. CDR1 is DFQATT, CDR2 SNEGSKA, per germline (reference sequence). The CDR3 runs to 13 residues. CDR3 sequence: CSARGRSKNIQYF. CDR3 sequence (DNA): TGCAGTGCCAGGGGGCGGTCCAAAAACATTCAGTACTTC.

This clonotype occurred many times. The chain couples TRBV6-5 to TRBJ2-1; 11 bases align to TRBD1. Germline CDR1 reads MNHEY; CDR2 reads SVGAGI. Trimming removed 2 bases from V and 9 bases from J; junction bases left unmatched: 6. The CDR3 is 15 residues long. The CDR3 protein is CASSYPGQGAGEQFF. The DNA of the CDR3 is TGTGCCAGCAGTTACCCAGGACAGGGGGCTGGTGAGCAGTTCTTC.

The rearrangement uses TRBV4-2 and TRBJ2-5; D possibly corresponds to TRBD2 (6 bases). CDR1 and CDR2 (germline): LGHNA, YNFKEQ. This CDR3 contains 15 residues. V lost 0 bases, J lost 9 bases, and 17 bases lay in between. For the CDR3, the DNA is TGTGCCAGCAGCCAAGACTCGGACCACGGAGGGCCCCAGTACTTC. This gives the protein CASSQDSDHGGPQYF.

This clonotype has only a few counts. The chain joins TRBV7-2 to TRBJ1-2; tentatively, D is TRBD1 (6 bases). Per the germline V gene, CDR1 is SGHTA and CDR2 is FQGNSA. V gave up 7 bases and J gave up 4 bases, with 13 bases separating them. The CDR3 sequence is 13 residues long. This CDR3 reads CASTGGAIYGYTF. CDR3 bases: TGTGCCAGCACCGGGGGGGCCATCTATGGCTACACCTTC.

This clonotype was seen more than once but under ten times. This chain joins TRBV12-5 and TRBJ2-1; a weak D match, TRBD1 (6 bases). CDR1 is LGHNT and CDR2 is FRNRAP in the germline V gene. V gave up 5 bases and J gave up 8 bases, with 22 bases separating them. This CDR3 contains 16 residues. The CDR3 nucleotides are TGTGCTAGTGGTCCCGATCAACAGGGTTCAGGCTATGAGCAGTTCTTC. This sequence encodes CASGPDQQGSGYEQFF.

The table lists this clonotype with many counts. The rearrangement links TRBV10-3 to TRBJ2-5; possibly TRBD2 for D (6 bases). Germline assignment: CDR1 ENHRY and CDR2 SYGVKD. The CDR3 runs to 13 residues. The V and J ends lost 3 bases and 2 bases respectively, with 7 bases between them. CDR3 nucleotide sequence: TGTGCCATCAGTGATGGGGGGCAAGAGACCCAGTACTTC. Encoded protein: CAISDGGQETQYF.

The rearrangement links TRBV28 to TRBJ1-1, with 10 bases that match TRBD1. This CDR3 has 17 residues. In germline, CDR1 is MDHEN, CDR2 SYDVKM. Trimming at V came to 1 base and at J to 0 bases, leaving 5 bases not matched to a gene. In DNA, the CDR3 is TGTGCCAGCAGTTTATATAGGACAGGGGGGATGAACACTGAAGCTTTCTTT. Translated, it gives CASSLYRTGGMNTEAFF.

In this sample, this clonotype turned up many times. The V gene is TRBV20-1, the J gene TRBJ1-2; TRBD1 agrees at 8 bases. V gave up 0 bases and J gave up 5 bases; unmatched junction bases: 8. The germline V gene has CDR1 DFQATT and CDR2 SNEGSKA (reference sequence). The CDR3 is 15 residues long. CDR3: CSARDGTGISYGYTF. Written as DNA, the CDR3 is TGCAGTGCTAGAGACGGGACAGGAATATCGTATGGCTACACCTTC.

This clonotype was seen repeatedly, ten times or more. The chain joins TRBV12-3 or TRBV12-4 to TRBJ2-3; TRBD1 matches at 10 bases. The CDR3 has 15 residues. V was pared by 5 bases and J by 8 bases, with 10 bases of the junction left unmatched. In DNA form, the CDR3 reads TGTGCCAGCAGTCACCGGGACAGGGGAGGAGGTACGCAGTATTTT. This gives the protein CASSHRDRGGGTQYF.

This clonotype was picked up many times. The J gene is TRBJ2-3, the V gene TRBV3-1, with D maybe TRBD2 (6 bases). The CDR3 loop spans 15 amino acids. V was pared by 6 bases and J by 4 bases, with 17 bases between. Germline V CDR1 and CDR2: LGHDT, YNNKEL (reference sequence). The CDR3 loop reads CASSRRRGGADTQYF. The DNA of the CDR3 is TGTGCCAGCAGTCGACGGAGGGGAGGAGCAGATACGCAGTATTTT.

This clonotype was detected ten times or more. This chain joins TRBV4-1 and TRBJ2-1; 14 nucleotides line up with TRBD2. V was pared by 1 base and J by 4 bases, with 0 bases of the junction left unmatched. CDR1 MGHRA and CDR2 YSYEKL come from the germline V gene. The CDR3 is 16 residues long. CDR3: CASSQGLAGGYNEQFF. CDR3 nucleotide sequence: TGCGCCAGCAGCCAAGGACTAGCGGGGGGGTACAATGAGCAGTTCTTC.

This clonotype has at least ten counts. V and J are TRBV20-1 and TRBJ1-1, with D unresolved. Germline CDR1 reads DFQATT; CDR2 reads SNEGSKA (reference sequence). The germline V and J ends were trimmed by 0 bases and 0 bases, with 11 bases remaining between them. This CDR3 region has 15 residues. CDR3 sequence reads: CSARDGAWMNTEAFF. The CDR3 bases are TGCAGTGCTAGAGATGGCGCTTGGATGAACACTGAAGCTTTCTTT.

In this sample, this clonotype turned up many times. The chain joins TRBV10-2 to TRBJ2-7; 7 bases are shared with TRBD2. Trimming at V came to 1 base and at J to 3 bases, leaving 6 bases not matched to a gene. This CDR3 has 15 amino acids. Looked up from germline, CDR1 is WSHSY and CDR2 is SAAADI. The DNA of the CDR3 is TGCGCCAGCAGTGAGTTAGCGGGCTACGTCTACGAGCAGTACTTC. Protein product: CASSELAGYVYEQYF.

This chain's CDR3 is CASSPSGGGGGTEAFF. For the CDR3, the DNA is TGTGCCAGCAGCCCCAGTGGGGGGGGCGGTGGGACTGAAGCTTTCTTT. The chain couples TRBV7-9 to TRBJ1-1; D might be TRBD1 (6 bases). Deletions cut 5 bases from V and 5 bases from J, with 21 bases between. CDR1 is SEHNR and CDR2 is FQNEAQ in the germline V gene (reference sequence). The CDR3 is made up of 16 amino acids.

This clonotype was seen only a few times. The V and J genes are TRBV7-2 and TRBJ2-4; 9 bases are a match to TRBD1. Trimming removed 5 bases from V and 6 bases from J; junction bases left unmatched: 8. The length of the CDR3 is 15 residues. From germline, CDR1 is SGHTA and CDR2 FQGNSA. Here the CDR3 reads CASSPRTGVINIQYF. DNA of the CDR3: TGTGCCAGCAGCCCAAGGACAGGGGTGATAAACATTCAGTACTTC.